This record concerns one T cell receptor beta chain sequence. The target antigen is unknown. With 1 base removed from V and 10 bases from J, the gap between germline ends came to 18 bases. Germline lookup yields CDR1 SGHRS and CDR2 YFSETQ. CDR3 length: 15 residues. The protocol was immunoSEQ multiplex PCR, while the TCRdb copy is restricted to in-frame clones and leaves out a portion. Of 25,000 to 30,000 clones listed, less than 95% are singletons. The source of the sample is a study of T cells in localized non-small cell lung cancer. Findings and limits, study-wide: Across samples, adjacent lung featured a median roughly 61 of the top 100 tumor clones. Tumor showed lower T cell clonality than uninvolved adjacent lung, where it was highest.

This clonotype originated in a female donor older than 55 with stage I lung adenocarcinoma. This chain uses TRBV5-1 with TRBJ2-1, with D possibly being TRBD2 (5 bases). Sequences were derived from peripheral blood, sampled before any cancer treatment. CDR3 DNA: TGCGCCAGCAGCTTGACTGGGAGATCCCACCTGGAGCAGTTCTTC. Amino acids: CASSLTGRSHLEQFF. Filled out from reference TRBV5-1 and TRBJ2-1, the complete variable domain reads KAGVTQTPRYLIKTRGQQVTLSCSPISGHRSVSWYQQTPGQGLQFLFEYFSETQRNKGNFPGRFSGRQFSNSRSEMNVSTLELGDSALYLCASSLTGRSHLEQFFGPGTRLTVL.